Listed here are 21 T cell receptor beta chains from one sample, sequenced in a study of beta chain features in type 1 diabetes. Expressed TCRB transcripts were sequenced because the isolated RNA had all been reverse transcribed beforehand. TCRdb keeps only in-frame clones here, not all; method: immunoSEQ multiplex PCR. In the table there are 60,000 or so clones, around 63% of which are singletons. Sequenced: Tregs from blood. The origin of the receptors is a woman in her late teens or twenties in good health.

This sequence joins TRBV4-2 and TRBJ2-3; D not resolved. This CDR3 contains 14 residues. CDR1 and CDR2 (germline): LGHNA, YNFKEQ. Trimming took off 0 bases at V and 6 bases at J, with 10 bases between the two ends. The DNA for the CDR3 is TGTGCCAGCAGCCAAGAAGGCAGGTGGGATACGCAGTATTTT. The encoded protein is CASSQEGRWDTQYF.

V is TRBV7-2 and J is TRBJ1-1; D is uncertain. Germline loops: CDR1 SGHTA, CDR2 FQGNSA. The length of the CDR3 is 14 residues. V lost 0 bases to trimming and J lost 3 bases, with 8 bases between them. CDR3 DNA sequence: TGTGCCAGCAGCTTAGCGGGGAGGGACACTGAAGCTTTCTTT. Translation gives CASSLAGRDTEAFF. The full variable domain, rest sourced from reference TRBV7-2 and TRBJ1-1, is GAGVSQSPSNKVTEKGKDVELRCDPISGHTALYWYRQSLGQGLEFLIYFQGNSAPDKSGLPSDRFSAERTGGSVSTLTIQRTQQEDSAVYLCASSLAGRDTEAFFGQGTRLTVV.

V and J are TRBV19 and TRBJ2-7; 9 bases are shared with TRBD1. Germline trimming cut 5 bases from V and 7 bases from J; bases unmatched to any gene: 6. This CDR3 is 13 amino acids long. CDR1 and CDR2 (germline): LNHDA, SQIVND (reference sequence). The CDR3 DNA follows: TGTGCCAGTAGTCACAGGGGGCTGAGAGAGCAGTACTTC. It yields the protein CASSHRGLREQYF. Filled out from reference TRBV19 and TRBJ2-7, the complete variable domain reads DGGITQSPKYLFRKEGQNVTLSCEQNLNHDAMYWYRQDPGQGLRLIYYSQIVNDFQKGDIAEGYSVSREKKESFPLTVTSAQKNPTAFYLCASSHRGLREQYFGPGTRLTVT.

The V call is TRBV30, the J call TRBJ1-1; no clear D gene. The CDR3 runs 13 residues. Trimming removed 4 bases at V and 4 bases at J, with 13 bases between. CDR1 is GTSNPN and CDR2 is SVGIG in the germline V gene (reference sequence). CDR3 sequence (DNA): TGTGCCTGGAATAGGTGGTCGGGCACTGAAGCTTTCTTT. This translates into CAWNRWSGTEAFF.

The V and J genes are TRBV19 and TRBJ1-1; D is possibly TRBD1 (5 bases). Germline V gene lookup returns CDR1 LNHDA and CDR2 SQIVND (reference sequence). V lost 8 bases, J lost 8 bases, and 24 bases lay in between. The CDR3 is 15 residues long. CDR3 protein: CASLRARDSRQEAFF. The CDR3 DNA follows: TGTGCCAGTTTGCGGGCTCGGGACTCTCGACAGGAAGCTTTCTTT. The full variable domain, its missing parts supplied by reference TRBV19 and TRBJ1-1, is DGGITQSPKYLFRKEGQNVTLSCEQNLNHDAMYWYRQDPGQGLRLIYYSQIVNDFQKGDIAEGYSVSREKKESFPLTVTSAQKNPTAFYLCASLRARDSRQEAFFGQGTRLTVV.

This clone has just one count. The chain recombines TRBV27 with TRBJ1-4; 7 positions match TRBD1. V shed 8 bases, J shed 4 bases, and the junction held 4 bases outside the gene matches. This CDR3 is 13 amino acids long. The germline CDR1 and CDR2 sequences are MNHEY and SMNVEV (reference sequence). The CDR3 loop reads CASGGQLNEKLFF. The CDR3 nucleotides are TGTGCCAGCGGGGGACAGCTTAATGAAAAACTGTTTTTT.

This clone was seen more than once but under ten times. The CDR3 region is CASSFGLDHYEQYF. The CDR3, as DNA: TGCGCCAGCAGCTTCGGACTAGACCACTACGAGCAGTACTTC. The genes are TRBV5-1 and TRBJ2-7, with 7 bases matching TRBD2. J was trimmed by 3 bases and V by 2 bases; bases with no gene match: 5. Germline CDR1 is SGHRS and CDR2 is YFSETQ. The CDR3 has 14 residues.

J is TRBJ2-7 and V is TRBV7-9, with 11 bases aligning to TRBD1. Germline V gene sequence: CDR1 SEHNR, CDR2 FQNEAQ (reference sequence). V lost 5 bases to trimming and J lost 2 bases; unmatched junction nucleotides: 2. This CDR3 has 14 residues. The CDR3 bases are TGTGCCAGCAGCCAGGGACAGGGGGCCTACGAGCAGTACTTC. The encoded protein is CASSQGQGAYEQYF.

The rearrangement links TRBV9 to TRBJ2-7; 10 bases align to TRBD1. The CDR3 loop spans 15 amino acids. The V segment lost 1 base and the J segment 6 bases; nucleotides outside the gene matches: 7. Germline CDR1 SGDLS, CDR2 YYNGEE. The CDR3 DNA follows: TGTGCCAGCAGCGTAACCGGGACAGGGGTTGGCGAGCAGTACTTC. Translated: CASSVTGTGVGEQYF. Combining the CDR3 with reference TRBV9 and TRBJ2-7 gives the whole variable domain DSGVTQTPKHLITATGQRVTLRCSPRSGDLSVYWYQQSLDQGLQFLIQYYNGEERAKGNILERFSAQQFPDLHSELNLSSLELGDSALYFCASSVTGTGVGEQYFGPGTRLTVT.

The chain has TRBV2 and TRBJ2-2, with a possible D match to TRBD1 (6 bases). V was cut by 3 bases and J by 6 bases, with 14 bases left in between. CDR1 is SNHLY and CDR2 is FYNNEI in the germline V gene. The CDR3 loop spans 15 amino acids. CDR3: CASSELRGGAGELFF. DNA of the CDR3: TGTGCCAGCAGTGAGCTCAGGGGTGGCGCCGGGGAGCTGTTTTTT.

This chain links TRBV6-5 with TRBJ2-7; 7 bases are shared with TRBD1. The CDR3 contains 13 residues. Germline CDR1 and CDR2: MNHEY and SVGAGI. Trimming removed 8 bases from V and 1 base from J; junction bases left unmatched: 5. CDR3 loop: CASRWTGSYEQYF. The CDR3 DNA sequence: TGTGCCAGCCGGTGGACAGGTTCCTACGAGCAGTACTTC.

The chain uses TRBV4-2 and TRBJ1-1; a weak D match, TRBD1 (5 bases). CDR1 is LGHNA, CDR2 YNFKEQ, per germline. Trimming pared 6 bases from V and 5 bases from J, leaving 16 bases between. The CDR3 runs to 14 residues. CDR3 in amino acids: CASSRQIGGTEAFF. The CDR3 nucleotides are TGTGCCAGCAGTCGACAGATTGGGGGGACTGAAGCTTTCTTT.

This clone was counted a few times. This rearrangement joins TRBV28 to TRBJ1-4; 11 bases are a match to TRBD1. Trimming at V came to 4 bases and at J to 8 bases, leaving 12 bases not matched to a gene. The CDR3 covers 17 residues. The V gene's germline CDR1 is MDHEN and CDR2 SYDVKM. Here the CDR3 DNA reads TGTGCCAGCAGTTCCCCGAGGGACAGGGGGACTCAAGAAAAACTGTTTTTT. Its translation: CASSSPRDRGTQEKLFF. Using reference TRBV28 and TRBJ1-4 for the parts outside the CDR3, the full variable domain is DVKVTQSSRYLVKRTGEKVFLECVQDMDHENMFWYRQDPGLGLRLIYFSYDVKMKEKGDIPEGYSVSREKKERFSLILESASTNQTSMYLCASSSPRDRGTQEKLFFGSGTQLSVL.

The J gene is TRBJ2-7, the V gene TRBV6-6; D unclear. Germline CDR1 MNHNY, CDR2 SVGAGI (reference sequence). The CDR3 contains 11 residues. V lost 6 bases and J 5 bases, leaving 8 bases between the germline ends. CDR3 nucleotides: TGTGCCAGCAGGTTACGGGACGAGCAGTACTTC. As protein: CASRLRDEQYF.

This clone showed up just a few times. The rearrangement joins TRBV4-3 to TRBJ1-4; 10 nucleotides match TRBD1. With 4 bases clipped from V and 8 bases from J, the junction kept 4 bases outside the gene matches. This CDR3 spans 14 amino acids. CDR1 LGHNA and CDR2 YSLEER come from the germline V gene. The CDR3 spells CASSPGQGREKLFF. As DNA, the CDR3 is TGCGCCAGCAGCCCGGGACAGGGGAGGGAAAAACTGTTTTTT.

The chain is built from TRBV4-2 and TRBJ2-7; a weak D match, TRBD2 (5 bases). Germline V gene sequence: CDR1 LGHNA, CDR2 YNFKEQ. Deletions cut 3 bases from V and 1 base from J, with 16 bases between. This CDR3 spans 16 amino acids. CDR3 region: CASSHPFGRTSYEQYF. For the CDR3, the DNA is TGTGCCAGCAGCCATCCCTTCGGACGGACTTCCTACGAGCAGTACTTC.

The chain has TRBV18 and TRBJ2-1; perhaps TRBD2 as D (7 bases). This CDR3 has 16 residues. With 3 bases removed from V and 5 bases from J, the gap between germline ends came to 17 bases. Germline CDR1 reads KGHSH; CDR2 reads LQKENI. The DNA for the CDR3 is TGTGCCAGCTCACCCGTCTGGGGGGGGCAGGACAATGAGCAGTTCTTC. This translates into CASSPVWGGQDNEQFF. Full variable domain (missing parts from reference TRBV18 and TRBJ2-1): NAGVMQNPRHLVRRRGQEARLRCSPMKGHSHVYWYRQLPEEGLKFMVYLQKENIIDESGMPKERFSAEFPKEGPSILRIQQVVRGDSAAYFCASSPVWGGQDNEQFFGPGTRLTVL.

This clone was seen only once. The chain uses TRBV5-1 and TRBJ2-1; tentative D call: TRBD2 (5 bases). Germline V CDR1 and CDR2: SGHRS, YFSETQ. The CDR3 contains 15 residues. Trimming took 4 bases from V and 10 from J, leaving 21 bases between them. CDR3 DNA: TGCGCCAGCAGCCCGCCGGGGTCCTCGAGGGTGGAGCAGTTCTTC. This codes for CASSPPGSSRVEQFF.

The gene calls are TRBV5-1 and TRBJ2-7, with 15 nucleotides matching TRBD2. The CDR3 has 17 amino acids. V lost 2 bases to trimming and J lost 5 bases; unmatched junction nucleotides: 8. The germline CDR1 and CDR2 sequences are SGHRS and YFSETQ. CDR3: CASSFRTSGRAGNEQYF. In DNA form, the CDR3 reads TGCGCCAGCAGCTTTCGGACTAGCGGGAGGGCCGGGAACGAGCAGTACTTC.

The rearrangement uses TRBV18 and TRBJ2-3; 13 nucleotides line up with TRBD2. The CDR3 contains 16 residues. Germline-derived CDR1 and CDR2 are KGHSH and LQKENI. The V and J ends lost 6 bases and 8 bases, in that order; junction bases with no gene match: 11. The CDR3 DNA sequence: TGTGCCAGCTCCCCCGGACTAGCGGGAGTTGTCGCTACGCAGTATTTT. The encoded protein is CASSPGLAGVVATQYF. Supplemented by reference TRBV18 and TRBJ2-3, the full variable domain reads NAGVMQNPRHLVRRRGQEARLRCSPMKGHSHVYWYRQLPEEGLKFMVYLQKENIIDESGMPKERFSAEFPKEGPSILRIQQVVRGDSAAYFCASSPGLAGVVATQYFGPGTRLTVL.

As regards this clone: One junction end does not reproduce the germline sequence, and a read error may be involved. V and J are TRBV27 and TRBJ2-2; D possibly corresponds to TRBD2 (6 bases). The germline gives CDR1 MNHEY, CDR2 SMNVEV (reference sequence). CDR3 length equals 18 residues. The DNA of the CDR3 is TGTGCCAGCAGTTTAAATTCATTAGGCGGTACGAACACCGGGGGGCTGTTTTTT. It codes for CASSLNSLGGTNTGGLFF.